This is a list of T cell receptor beta chains from one sample in a study of blood T cell repertoires in COVID-19. Only in-frame clones appear in the TCRdb table, and some are missing; sequencing was by immunoSEQ multiplex PCR. The table has 200,000 to 250,000 clones, roughly 90% seen once. Source material: peripheral blood. Receptors originate from a woman aged 55-75 years with acute or convalescent COVID-19. CDR3s include the opening cysteine and the closing phenylalanine or tryptophan. A D gene is named only where the DNA matches it firmly. The size of a clone is reported for some rows only, either as once, few or many, or as a class for expanded clones.

clone_size: NA
v_call: TRBV28
j_call: TRBJ1-4
d_call: NA
cdr3_nt: TGTGCCAGCAGGGTGGCAGCAACTAATGAAAAACTGTTTTTT
cdr3_aa: CASRVAATNEKLFF

clone_size: NA
v_call: TRBV28
j_call: TRBJ1-2
d_call: TRBD1
cdr3_nt: TGTGCCAGCAGATGGGACAGTTCTAACTATGGCTACACCTTC
cdr3_aa: CASRWDSSNYGYTF

clone_size: NA
v_call: TRBV5-6
j_call: TRBJ2-1
d_call: NA
cdr3_nt: TGTGCCAGCAGCATTAATACAAATGAGCAGTTCTTC
cdr3_aa: CASSINTNEQFF

clone_size: NA
v_call: TRBV10-2
j_call: TRBJ2-2
d_call: TRBD2
cdr3_nt: TGCGCCAGCACGAGACTAGCGGGGAACACCGGGGAGCTGTTTTTT
cdr3_aa: CASTRLAGNTGELFF

clone_size: NA
v_call: TRBV5-8
j_call: TRBJ1-5
d_call: TRBD1
cdr3_nt: TGTGCCAGCAGCTTCCGGACAGGGGGCAATCAGCCCCAGCATTTT
cdr3_aa: CASSFRTGGNQPQHF

clone_size: once
v_call: TRBV7-2
j_call: TRBJ2-7
d_call: NA
cdr3_nt: TGTGCCAGCAGCTTAAGGGGATACTACGAGCAGTACTTC
cdr3_aa: CASSLRGYYEQYF

clone_size: few
v_call: TRBV2
j_call: TRBJ1-2
d_call: NA
cdr3_nt: TGTGCCAGCAGTGTATTGGCCAGTACTAACTATGGCTACACCTTC
cdr3_aa: CASSVLASTNYGYTF

clone_size: NA
v_call: TRBV29-1
j_call: TRBJ2-1
d_call: NA
cdr3_nt: TGCAGCGCGGAGTGGACAGCAGGTGAGCAGTTCTTC
cdr3_aa: CSAEWTAGEQFF

clone_size: NA
v_call: TRBV7-2
j_call: TRBJ2-1
d_call: NA
cdr3_nt: TGTGCCAGCAGCTTAGTAGATTACAATGAGCAGTTCTTC
cdr3_aa: CASSLVDYNEQFF

clone_size: NA
v_call: TRBV5-4
j_call: TRBJ2-3
d_call: TRBD2
cdr3_nt: TGTGCCAGCAGCTCCTTAGCGGGAGGGCCCACAGATACGCAGTATTTT
cdr3_aa: CASSSLAGGPTDTQYF

clone_size: NA
v_call: TRBV7-7
j_call: TRBJ2-2
d_call: TRBD1
cdr3_nt: TGTGCTAGCAGTCCCCGGGGGACAGGGGCCGGGGAGCTGTTTTTT
cdr3_aa: CASSPRGTGAGELFF

clone_size: NA
v_call: TRBV12-3/TRBV12-4
j_call: TRBJ2-5
d_call: NA
cdr3_nt: TGTGCCAGCAGTTTAAGGGGGCAAGAGACCCAGTACTTC
cdr3_aa: CASSLRGQETQYF

clone_size: NA
v_call: TRBV5-1
j_call: TRBJ2-7
d_call: TRBD1
cdr3_nt: TGCGCCAGCAGCCTCCGGACAGGGGGGACCATCTCCTACGAGCAGTACTTC
cdr3_aa: CASSLRTGGTISYEQYF

clone_size: NA
v_call: TRBV6-1
j_call: TRBJ1-1
d_call: NA
cdr3_nt: TGTGCCAGCAGTGAAGCTGGGAGGGGTGAAGCTTTCTTT
cdr3_aa: CASSEAGRGEAFF

clone_size: NA
v_call: TRBV19
j_call: TRBJ2-7
d_call: TRBD1
cdr3_nt: TGTGCCAGTAGCGGAGGGGACAGGTCCTACGAGCAGTACTTC
cdr3_aa: CASSGGDRSYEQYF

clone_size: NA
v_call: TRBV9
j_call: TRBJ1-6
d_call: TRBD1
cdr3_nt: TGTGCCAGCAGCGAAGAGGACAGGGGAGTATCGACACCCCTCCACTTT
cdr3_aa: CASSEEDRGVSTPLHF

clone_size: NA
v_call: TRBV19
j_call: TRBJ1-1
d_call: TRBD1
cdr3_nt: TGTGCCAGTTCTTATACAGGGGCGAACACTGAAGCTTTCTTT
cdr3_aa: CASSYTGANTEAFF

clone_size: NA
v_call: TRBV7-2
j_call: TRBJ2-5
d_call: TRBD1
cdr3_nt: TGTGCCAGCAGCGAGGACAGGGGCAGTAAGACCCAGTACTTC
cdr3_aa: CASSEDRGSKTQYF

clone_size: NA
v_call: TRBV3-1/TRBV3-2
j_call: TRBJ2-3
d_call: TRBD2
cdr3_nt: TGTGCCAGCAGCCATGTAACTAGCGGGAGCACAGATACGCAGTATTTT
cdr3_aa: CASSHVTSGSTDTQYF

clone_size: once
v_call: TRBV5-1
j_call: TRBJ2-1
d_call: TRBD1
cdr3_nt: TGCGCCAGCAGGTTAGGGGGACAGGATTACAATGAGCAGTTCTTC
cdr3_aa: CASRLGGQDYNEQFF

clone_size: NA
v_call: TRBV15
j_call: TRBJ1-6
d_call: NA
cdr3_nt: TGTGCCACCAGCAGAGATCCTCCCAGGGAACCCCTCCACTTT
cdr3_aa: CATSRDPPREPLHF

clone_size: NA
v_call: TRBV11-3
j_call: TRBJ2-1
d_call: TRBD1
cdr3_nt: TGTGCCAGCAGCGCAGGACAGGGGGCTCTCGACAATGAGCAGTTCTTC
cdr3_aa: CASSAGQGALDNEQFF

clone_size: NA
v_call: TRBV5-1
j_call: TRBJ1-2
d_call: NA
cdr3_nt: TGCGCCAGCAGCGAGGCAGGGGCTAAAGGCTACACCTTC
cdr3_aa: CASSEAGAKGYTF

clone_size: NA
v_call: TRBV5-1
j_call: TRBJ1-3
d_call: NA
cdr3_nt: TGCGCCAGCAGCCCGGAGGGACGGTCCTCTGGAAACACCATATATTTT
cdr3_aa: CASSPEGRSSGNTIYF

clone_size: NA
v_call: TRBV9
j_call: TRBJ1-4
d_call: NA
cdr3_nt: TGTGCCAGCAGCGCCGGGGAAAAACTGTTTTTT
cdr3_aa: CASSAGEKLFF

clone_size: few
v_call: TRBV5-5
j_call: TRBJ2-5
d_call: NA
cdr3_nt: TGTGCCAGCAGCCAGGGTCACGAGACCCAGTACTTC
cdr3_aa: CASSQGHETQYF

clone_size: NA
v_call: TRBV5-1
j_call: TRBJ1-2
d_call: TRBD1
cdr3_nt: TGCGCCAGCAGCACACAGGGGGACTATGGCTACACCTTC
cdr3_aa: CASSTQGDYGYTF

clone_size: NA
v_call: TRBV19
j_call: TRBJ1-2
d_call: TRBD1
cdr3_nt: TGTGCCAGTAGTGTAAGCGGGACAGGGGAAAACTATGGCTACACCTTC
cdr3_aa: CASSVSGTGENYGYTF

clone_size: NA
v_call: TRBV4-1
j_call: TRBJ1-1
d_call: TRBD1
cdr3_nt: TGCGCCAGCAGCCCCCTACAGGGGGCGGGCACTGAAGCTTTCTTT
cdr3_aa: CASSPLQGAGTEAFF

clone_size: few
v_call: TRBV7-9
j_call: TRBJ2-7
d_call: TRBD2
cdr3_nt: TGTGCCAGCAGCCACCCGGCGGGGGGACGCGAGCAGTACTTC
cdr3_aa: CASSHPAGGREQYF

clone_size: NA
v_call: TRBV2
j_call: TRBJ2-1
d_call: TRBD2
cdr3_nt: TGTGCCAGCAGGGGGCCTAGCGGGAGAATCTCCGGGTACAATGAGCAGTTCTTC
cdr3_aa: CASRGPSGRISGYNEQFF

clone_size: NA
v_call: TRBV2
j_call: TRBJ1-3
d_call: TRBD1
cdr3_nt: TGTGCCAGCAGCGCCCGGACAGGGGGTGGATTGAACACCATATATTTT
cdr3_aa: CASSARTGGGLNTIYF

clone_size: once
v_call: TRBV9
j_call: TRBJ1-2
d_call: TRBD1
cdr3_nt: TGTGCCAGCAGCGCCTTAGGCCCGGGACAGGGCGATGGCTACACCTTC
cdr3_aa: CASSALGPGQGDGYTF

clone_size: NA
v_call: TRBV7-8
j_call: TRBJ1-4
d_call: NA
cdr3_nt: TGTGCCAGCAGCTTATGGGGGCCGGGTGAAAAACTGTTTTTT
cdr3_aa: CASSLWGPGEKLFF

clone_size: NA
v_call: TRBV9
j_call: TRBJ1-2
d_call: NA
cdr3_nt: TGTGCCAGCAGCGCGGGGAGGGGATTCTATGGCTACACCTTC
cdr3_aa: CASSAGRGFYGYTF

clone_size: NA
v_call: TRBV28
j_call: TRBJ2-4
d_call: NA
cdr3_nt: TGTGCCAGCAGTTACAGGGGCGGGGGGTTTCAGTACTTC
cdr3_aa: CASSYRGGGFQYF

clone_size: NA
v_call: TRBV7-2
j_call: TRBJ1-2
d_call: NA
cdr3_nt: TGTGCCAGCAGCTCGACAGCGGGCTATGGCTACACCTTC
cdr3_aa: CASSSTAGYGYTF

clone_size: NA
v_call: TRBV4-2
j_call: TRBJ1-2
d_call: TRBD1
cdr3_nt: TGTGCCAGCAGCTACGACAGGGCGGTTGGTGGCTACACCTTC
cdr3_aa: CASSYDRAVGGYTF

clone_size: NA
v_call: TRBV3-1/TRBV3-2
j_call: TRBJ2-1
d_call: NA
cdr3_nt: TGTGCCAGCAGCATACTAGACAATGAGCAGTTCTTC
cdr3_aa: CASSILDNEQFF

clone_size: once
v_call: TRBV6-5
j_call: TRBJ2-5
d_call: TRBD1
cdr3_nt: TGTGCCAGCAGCCTAATAGGGGACAGCCAAGAGACCCAGTACTTC
cdr3_aa: CASSLIGDSQETQYF

clone_size: NA
v_call: TRBV7-2
j_call: TRBJ2-1
d_call: TRBD1
cdr3_nt: TGTGCCAGCAGCATGCCGGGACAGCGACAGTTCTTC
cdr3_aa: CASSMPGQRQFF

clone_size: NA
v_call: TRBV11-3
j_call: TRBJ1-1
d_call: NA
cdr3_nt: TGTGCCAGCAGCTTAGATCAGGACACTGAAGCTTTCTTT
cdr3_aa: CASSLDQDTEAFF

clone_size: NA
v_call: TRBV4-2
j_call: TRBJ2-3
d_call: NA
cdr3_nt: TGTGCCAGCAGCCAAGGTGTGGGGGGTCAGGGCAGTGCGCAGTATTTT
cdr3_aa: CASSQGVGGQGSAQYF

clone_size: once
v_call: TRBV5-4
j_call: TRBJ1-3
d_call: NA
cdr3_nt: TGTGCCAGCAGCTTGACCGCCGGGGACACCATATATTTT
cdr3_aa: CASSLTAGDTIYF

clone_size: NA
v_call: TRBV5-1
j_call: TRBJ2-7
d_call: NA
cdr3_nt: TGCGCCAGCAGCTTGCTGGGAGGACCCCCCTACGAGCAGTACTTC
cdr3_aa: CASSLLGGPPYEQYF

clone_size: NA
v_call: TRBV7-2
j_call: TRBJ1-2
d_call: NA
cdr3_nt: TGTGCCAGCAGCTTAGATCCGGGAAACTATGGCTACACCTTC
cdr3_aa: CASSLDPGNYGYTF

clone_size: NA
v_call: TRBV9
j_call: TRBJ2-5
d_call: NA
cdr3_nt: TGTGCCAGCAGCGCTCCCGGAGGAGGGACCCAGTACTTC
cdr3_aa: CASSAPGGGTQYF

clone_size: NA
v_call: TRBV12-3/TRBV12-4
j_call: TRBJ1-1
d_call: NA
cdr3_nt: TGTGCCAGCTCCAGGGGTAACACTGAAGCTTTCTTT
cdr3_aa: CASSRGNTEAFF

clone_size: NA
v_call: TRBV7-3
j_call: TRBJ2-2
d_call: NA
cdr3_nt: TGTGCCAGCAGCACTTACAGGGAGGGTGGGGAGCTGTTTTTT
cdr3_aa: CASSTYREGGELFF

clone_size: NA
v_call: TRBV10-3
j_call: TRBJ1-2
d_call: NA
cdr3_nt: TGTGCCATCAGCGAAACAGATTTTGGCAACTATGGCTACACCTTC
cdr3_aa: CAISETDFGNYGYTF

clone_size: NA
v_call: TRBV29-1
j_call: TRBJ2-3
d_call: TRBD2
cdr3_nt: TGCAGCGTCATGGACCTAGCGGCAGATACGCAGTATTTT
cdr3_aa: CSVMDLAADTQYF

clone_size: NA
v_call: TRBV5-5
j_call: TRBJ1-6
d_call: NA
cdr3_nt: TGTGCCAGCAGCTTGTTACTGGGGCCGGGTTCACCCCTCCACTTT
cdr3_aa: CASSLLLGPGSPLHF

clone_size: NA
v_call: TRBV5-1
j_call: TRBJ1-5
d_call: NA
cdr3_nt: TGCGCCAGCAGCTTGGAGGGGGATAGCAATCAGCCCCAGCATTTT
cdr3_aa: CASSLEGDSNQPQHF

clone_size: NA
v_call: TRBV27
j_call: TRBJ1-1
d_call: NA
cdr3_nt: TGTGCCAGCAGTTTAAAATTAAGGGGGGGAGACACTGAAGCTTTCTTT
cdr3_aa: CASSLKLRGGDTEAFF

clone_size: NA
v_call: TRBV3-1/TRBV3-2
j_call: TRBJ1-6
d_call: NA
cdr3_nt: TGTGCCAGCAGCCGACAGTCCTATAATTCACCCCTCCACTTT
cdr3_aa: CASSRQSYNSPLHF

clone_size: NA
v_call: TRBV19
j_call: TRBJ2-3
d_call: NA
cdr3_nt: TGTGCCAGTAGTATACCGGGAGATCCGGGGGATACGCAGTATTTT
cdr3_aa: CASSIPGDPGDTQYF

clone_size: NA
v_call: TRBV6-5
j_call: TRBJ1-5
d_call: NA
cdr3_nt: TGTGCCAGCAGCTCTGACAGTTCTAGCAATCAGCCCCAGCATTTT
cdr3_aa: CASSSDSSSNQPQHF

clone_size: NA
v_call: TRBV4-2
j_call: TRBJ2-1
d_call: NA
cdr3_nt: TGTGCCAGCAGCCCAAGCTTCGGGTCCTACAATGAGCAGTTCTTC
cdr3_aa: CASSPSFGSYNEQFF

clone_size: NA
v_call: TRBV10-2
j_call: TRBJ1-5
d_call: TRBD1
cdr3_nt: TGCGCCAGCAGGGGACAGGGCCTCAATCAGCCCCAGCATTTT
cdr3_aa: CASRGQGLNQPQHF

clone_size: NA
v_call: TRBV5-6
j_call: TRBJ2-5
d_call: TRBD2
cdr3_nt: TGTGCCAGCAGCTTGACTAGCGGGGGCCAAGAGACCCAGTACTTC
cdr3_aa: CASSLTSGGQETQYF